This is a list of T cell receptor beta chains from one sample in a study of OX40 agonist ivuxolimab in advanced cancers. Here immunoSEQ multiplex PCR was the method, and the copy in TCRdb shows in-frame clones only, minus some. The table shows around 52,000 clones, with more than 80% occurring only once. Sequences were derived from CD4+ or CD8+ T cells sorted from blood, sampled in a trial of the OX40 agonist ivuxolimab. The receptor source for this set is an adult with an advanced solid tumor such as melanoma, head and neck, liver or kidney cancer. Both conserved end residues are part of each CDR3. A D gene is named only where the DNA matches it firmly. The size field is filled for only some rows; it gives once, few, many or a size class.

CDR3	DNA	D	V	J	size
CASSSLAGAGDQETQYF	TGTGCCAGCAGTTCGCTAGCGGGAGCTGGGGACCAAGAGACCCAGTACTTC	TRBD2	TRBV28	TRBJ2-5	once
CASSEARKGAWTGELFF	TGTGCCAGCAGTGAAGCGCGAAAGGGGGCCTGGACCGGGGAGCTGTTTTTT	TRBD1	TRBV6-1	TRBJ2-2	few
CASSVPGGQPQHF	TGTGCCAGCAGTGTTCCGGGAGGTCAGCCCCAGCATTTT	-	TRBV6-5	TRBJ1-5	-
CASSLWGGDSRSNEQFF	TGTGCCAGCAGCCTATGGGGAGGGGACAGTAGGTCCAATGAGCAGTTCTTC	-	TRBV7-2	TRBJ2-1	-
CASSPPEWADTQYF	TGTGCCAGCTCACCACCGGAATGGGCAGATACGCAGTATTTT	-	TRBV18	TRBJ2-3	few
CASSFGAYNTDTQYF	TGTGCCAGCAGTTTTGGGGCGTACAACACAGATACGCAGTATTTT	-	TRBV27	TRBJ2-3	once
CASSLDFGGYTF	TGTGCCAGCAGCTTGGACTTCGGTGGCTACACCTTC	-	TRBV7-6	TRBJ1-2	-
CASSPRDSRGSHYGYTF	TGTGCCAGTAGTCCAAGGGACAGTCGAGGATCCCACTATGGCTACACCTTC	TRBD1	TRBV19	TRBJ1-2	-
CASSLGQGTVYEQYF	TGTGCCAGCAGCCTCGGACAGGGTACAGTCTACGAGCAGTACTTC	TRBD1	TRBV9	TRBJ2-7	few
CASSATAGSTEAFF	TGTGCCAGCAGCGCAACGGCAGGCAGCACTGAAGCTTTCTTT	-	TRBV7-2	TRBJ1-1	-
CASSELSGSTDTQYF	TGTGCCAGCAGTGAATTGAGCGGGAGCACAGATACGCAGTATTTT	-	TRBV25-1	TRBJ2-3	-
CASSPPPGGAYDTQYF	TGTGCCAGCAGCCCCCCCCCGGGGGGGGCCTACGATACGCAGTATTTT	TRBD2	TRBV5-6	TRBJ2-3	-
CASSLGDTTGETQYF	TGTGCCAGCAGCTTAGGGGACACAACGGGGGAGACCCAGTACTTC	-	TRBV5-8	TRBJ2-5	-
CASSIMGGDTQYF	TGTGCCAGTAGTATAATGGGGGGAGATACGCAGTATTTT	-	TRBV19	TRBJ2-3	once
CASSLNYGVAEKLFF	TGTGCCAGCAGTCTAAACTACGGCGTCGCTGAAAAACTGTTTTTT	-	TRBV27	TRBJ1-4	-
CASSADRGGSYEQYF	TGTGCCAGCAGTGCCGACAGGGGTGGATCCTACGAGCAGTACTTC	TRBD1	TRBV27	TRBJ2-7	-
CASLERQGSDEQFF	TGTGCCAGCTTGGAGAGACAGGGTAGTGATGAGCAGTTCTTC	-	TRBV21-1	TRBJ2-1	-
CASSLVRGGPNIQYF	TGTGCCAGCAGCTTAGTGCGGGGAGGGCCGAACATTCAGTACTTC	TRBD2	TRBV7-9	TRBJ2-4	-
CASGIGTGGPQETQYF	TGTGCTAGTGGTATCGGGACAGGGGGCCCCCAAGAGACCCAGTACTTC	TRBD1	TRBV12-5	TRBJ2-5	-
CASSPWTVNTEAFF	TGTGCCAGCAGCCCATGGACAGTGAACACTGAAGCTTTCTTT	-	TRBV7-8	TRBJ1-1	-
CASSARRLAAVWEQYF	TGTGCCAGCAGTGCCCGTCGACTAGCGGCTGTCTGGGAGCAGTACTTC	TRBD2	TRBV6-1	TRBJ2-7	-
CASSIGSRGSSSYGYTF	TGTGCCAGTAGTATTGGGTCCAGGGGATCCTCTTCCTATGGCTACACCTTC	-	TRBV19	TRBJ1-2	-
CASSKGGAGGPKETQYF	TGTGCCAGCAGCAAAGGGGGAGCGGGAGGTCCGAAAGAGACCCAGTACTTC	-	TRBV21-1	TRBJ2-5	-
CASSLRQTGNTIYF	TGTGCCAGCAGCTTACGACAGACTGGAAACACCATATATTTT	-	TRBV7-6	TRBJ1-3	-
CASSFQGRPAFF	TGTGCCAGCAGCTTCCAGGGACGGCCAGCTTTCTTT	-	TRBV5-6	TRBJ1-1	-
CASSLPAGGIDEQFF	TGTGCCAGCAGCTTGCCAGCGGGAGGGATCGATGAGCAGTTCTTC	TRBD2	TRBV5-6	TRBJ2-1	-
CASSVEEGGKLFF	TGTGCCAGCAGCGTAGAGGAGGGGGGAAAACTGTTTTTT	-	TRBV9	TRBJ1-4	-
CAWSVRLAGGQDTQYF	TGTGCCTGGAGTGTAAGGCTAGCGGGAGGGCAAGATACGCAGTATTTT	TRBD2	TRBV30	TRBJ2-3	-
CASSLTGREAFF	TGTGCCAGCAGCCTTACTGGGCGTGAAGCTTTCTTT	-	TRBV7-9	TRBJ1-1	-
CASSDPGQGGTPLHF	TGTGCCAGCAGCGATCCGGGACAGGGAGGGACACCCCTCCACTTT	TRBD1	TRBV7-2	TRBJ1-6	once
CASSLVGGSNTEAFF	TGCGCCAGCAGCTTGGTCGGGGGATCAAACACTGAAGCTTTCTTT	-	TRBV5-1	TRBJ1-1	-
CSVAWDTSYEQYF	TGCAGCGTTGCCTGGGACACCTCCTACGAGCAGTACTTC	-	TRBV29-1	TRBJ2-7	-
CASSQAAGGPQNIQYF	TGTGCCAGCAGCCAGGCGGCGGGAGGGCCCCAAAACATTCAGTACTTC	TRBD2	TRBV5-6	TRBJ2-4	-
CASRELSGSNEQFF	TGTGCCAGTAGGGAGCTTAGCGGGAGCAATGAGCAGTTCTTC	TRBD2	TRBV19	TRBJ2-1	-
CATKGEGKAFF	TGTGCCACCAAAGGGGAGGGGAAAGCTTTCTTT	-	TRBV2	TRBJ1-1	once
CASSRNGAGGLQETQYF	TGTGCCAGCAGCCGGAACGGAGCGGGAGGGCTACAAGAGACCCAGTACTTC	TRBD2	TRBV5-6	TRBJ2-5	-
CASSPISGRNEQFF	TGTGCCAGCAGCCCGATTAGCGGGAGAAATGAGCAGTTCTTC	TRBD2	TRBV28	TRBJ2-1	-
CASRIDSNQPQHF	TGTGCCAGCAGAATAGATAGCAATCAGCCCCAGCATTTT	-	TRBV6-6	TRBJ1-5	-
CASSLYTREAFF	TGTGCCAGCAGTTTATATACACGAGAAGCTTTCTTT	-	TRBV28	TRBJ1-1	few
CASSPGTGSGETQYF	TGTGCCAGCTCGCCTGGGACGGGCTCGGGGGAGACCCAGTACTTC	-	TRBV18	TRBJ2-5	-
CASSLFGTKGKNIQYF	TGTGCCAGCAGCTTATTCGGAACTAAAGGCAAAAACATTCAGTACTTC	-	TRBV11-2	TRBJ2-4	-
CASSHRMVGSNQPQHF	TGCGCCAGCAGCCACCGGATGGTGGGTAGCAATCAGCCCCAGCATTTT	-	TRBV4-1	TRBJ1-5	-
CARGQKYSNQPQHF	TGTGCCAGGGGACAGAAATATAGCAATCAGCCCCAGCATTTT	TRBD1	TRBV6-5	TRBJ1-5	-
CASSLVGSGPGDDEQFF	TGTGCCAGCAGCTTGGTGGGTAGCGGCCCCGGGGACGATGAGCAGTTCTTC	-	TRBV5-6	TRBJ2-1	-
CASRLAGPVAYGYTF	TGTGCAAGTCGCTTAGCAGGACCCGTGGCATATGGCTACACCTTC	-	TRBV12-2	TRBJ1-2	-
CASRRTGADTQYF	TGTGCCAGCAGACGGACAGGGGCCGATACGCAGTATTTT	TRBD1	TRBV28	TRBJ2-3	-
CAWSVQGDYGYTF	TGTGCCTGGAGTGTACAGGGGGACTATGGCTACACCTTC	TRBD1	TRBV30	TRBJ1-2	-
CASSFSNYGYTF	TGTGCCAGCAGTTTCAGCAACTATGGCTACACCTTC	-	TRBV6-1	TRBJ1-2	-
CASSNRGINEKLFF	TGTGCCAGCAGTAACAGGGGAATAAATGAAAAACTGTTTTTT	TRBD1	TRBV28	TRBJ1-4	-
CSARTGVEYGYTF	TGCAGCGCCAGAACAGGGGTCGAATATGGCTACACCTTC	TRBD1	TRBV29-1	TRBJ1-2	-
CASSVLTRGQVLHF	TGTGCCAGCAGTGTATTAACCAGGGGGCAAGTCCTCCACTTT	TRBD1	TRBV6-5	TRBJ1-6	-
CASSLVADAYEQYF	TGTGCCAGCAGCTTAGTGGCTGATGCCTACGAGCAGTACTTC	-	TRBV7-3	TRBJ2-7	once
CASSEGFLREQFF	TGTGCCAGCAGTGAAGGCTTCCTGCGTGAGCAGTTCTTC	-	TRBV6-4	TRBJ2-1	-
CASSPRSEAYEQYF	TGCGCCAGCAGCCCCCGGAGCGAAGCCTACGAGCAGTACTTC	-	TRBV5-1	TRBJ2-7	-
CASRGLAGVLYEQYF	TGTGCCAGCAGGGGACTAGCGGGAGTACTCTACGAGCAGTACTTC	TRBD2	TRBV28	TRBJ2-7	-
CASKPPFNTEAFF	TGTGCCAGCAAGCCTCCCTTTAACACTGAAGCTTTCTTT	-	TRBV6-1	TRBJ1-1	-
CASRSRGTGYGEQYF	TGTGCCAGTAGGTCTAGAGGGACAGGGTATGGCGAGCAGTACTTC	TRBD1	TRBV19	TRBJ2-7	-
CSVGASVYNEQFF	TGCAGCGTTGGGGCTAGCGTGTACAATGAGCAGTTCTTC	-	TRBV29-1	TRBJ2-1	-
CASTPNIGTGNTIYF	TGTGCCAGCACCCCCAATATAGGGACGGGAAACACCATATATTTT	-	TRBV5-5	TRBJ1-3	-
CASSLDVISSWTGELFF	TGCGCCAGCAGCTTGGATGTAATATCCTCATGGACCGGGGAGCTGTTTTTT	-	TRBV5-1	TRBJ2-2	-